This T cell receptor (beta chain) was documented in a study of T-cell memory formation after mild COVID-19. This clonotype was seen a few times. Its antigen is not known. Mismatch with germline at one junction end may stem from a read error. Findings and caveats of the study: Contracting CD4+ clones lay largely in CM and EM, with CD8+ ones residing in EMRA. Clones contracting day 15 to 85 were balanced CD4/CD8; later expanders leaned CD4+. Pre-infection memory contained some responding clones, which suggested that cross-reactive memory had joined.

MiXCR, applied by TCRdb to the 5' RACE reads, yields one record per CDR3 protein. This sample yields 450,000 to 700,000 distinct CDR3 sequences, of which around 17% are seen a single time; around 11% belongs to the top ten. This CDR3 contains 15 residues. CDR1 and CDR2 (germline): SSHAT, FNYEAQ (reference sequence). This receptor was taken from an adult woman who had mild COVID-19 (a few samples of this study predate the infection). Cell type and time point are not known. J is TRBJ2-7 and V is TRBV7-7; no definite D call. Sequences were obtained from PBMCs or a T cell subset sorted from them (not recorded which). In DNA form, the CDR3 reads TGTGCTAGCAGCTCGTTTTTCACTACATCCTACGAGCAGTACTTC. It specifies CASSSFFTTSYEQYF.